This note documents a single T cell receptor beta chain sequence. Source study methods: Amplification with reference gene primers provided the estimates of nucleated cell counts. Data came from immunoSEQ multiplex PCR; TCRdb stores just in-frame clones and leaves some out. V and J calls and clone size are copied from that table; D and trimming were computed from the DNA. The sample shows some 70,000 clones, 70% to 90% of them seen only once. The CDR3 length is 15 residues. V gave up 2 bases and J gave up 4 bases; unmatched junction bases: 6. The germline gives CDR1 LGHNA, CDR2 YNFKEQ. The data originate from a study of blood T cell repertoires in COVID-19. At the level of the study: Donors in the United States, Italy and Spain gave samples during acute or convalescent COVID-19. Sources were T cells, B-cell-depleted T cells, or PBMCs; the material itself was cDNA or gDNA.

The specimen sequenced was peripheral blood. The chain couples TRBV4-2 to TRBJ2-7, with TRBD1 matching over 9 bases. This clonotype was sampled from a woman over 75 with active COVID-19. CDR3 in amino acids: CASSQPGQGNYEQYF. CDR3 DNA sequence: TGTGCCAGCAGCCAACCGGGACAGGGAAATTACGAGCAGTACTTC.